This TCR beta chain was retrieved from a study of T cell repertoires in cytomegalovirus infection. Study as a whole: Matching HLA type and CMV infection were both indicated by public TCR beta signatures. Study-level points and caveats: What dominated the ex vivo response were HLA-C-restricted CMV-specific TCR beta clonotypes. Using cumulative public TCR beta family frequency, the authors identified those who carried CMV together with the relevant HLA.

This CDR3 is built from 16 residues. The V gene's germline CDR1 is SQVTM and CDR2 ANQGSEA. Concerning this clonotype: The antigen remains unidentified. One end of the junction does not line up with germline, which may come from a read error.

TCRdb passed the reads through MiXCR, listing each CDR3 protein once. The sample contains 400,000 or so distinct CDR3 sequences, roughly 31% of which appear only once. The gene calls are TRBV29-1 and TRBJ1-3, with TRBD1 as a possible D gene (5 bases). This receptor was obtained from a human donor in good health (CMV status not recorded). Some clones in this sample may be carry-over from other donors' samples. The sequencing input was PBMCs. CDR3 residues: CSVHTQDSSSGNNIYF. CDR3 sequence (DNA): TGCAGCGTTCACACACAGGACTCGAGCTCTGGAAACAACATATATTTT.